Each of the 4 T cell receptor beta chains below was sequenced from the same sample in a study of shared clonotypes between healthy human individuals (TCRdb year 2020). Preparation of the library involved the immunoSEQ multiplex PCR assay. TCRdb carries this immuneACCESS record with in-frame sequences only. Its versions omit some clonotypes, under half of them owing to an unresolved V gene in the studies checked, with the rest unexplained. The sample table records approximately 350,000 clones; 74% of these occur just once. Together, the top ten hold 10% to 13% of the sample. Sequencing input: memory CD4+ T cells sorted from blood. What this sample's cell subset or site label stands for: CD45RA-negative fraction. The receptors shown here come from a man aged 25 to 40 in good health.

This chain connects TRBV6-5 to TRBJ2-3; D is possibly TRBD1 (5 bases). Germline V gene sequence: CDR1 MNHEY, CDR2 SVGAGI. CDR3 length equals 15 residues. The germline V and J ends were trimmed by 2 bases and 1 base, with 10 bases remaining between them. CDR3 region: CASSYRGRGTDTQYF. The DNA for the CDR3 is TGTGCCAGCAGTTACAGGGGCCGCGGCACAGATACGCAGTATTTT.

This rearrangement joins TRBV29-1 to TRBJ1-2, with D possibly TRBD1 on 6 matching bases. V was pared by 6 bases and J by 8 bases, with 10 bases between. Germline CDR1 SQVTM, CDR2 ANQGSEA. The CDR3 has 10 residues. CDR3 bases: TGCAGCGTAGAGGGGGGCGGCTACACCTTC. Translating it yields CSVEGGGYTF.

V and J are TRBV7-8 and TRBJ1-3; 8 positions agree with TRBD1. This CDR3 has 17 residues. The J segment lost 3 bases and the V segment lost 4 bases, leaving 11 bases of the junction unmatched. Germline CDR1 reads SGHVS; CDR2 reads FQNEAQ. The CDR3 spells CASSSYLDRARGNTIYF. The CDR3 DNA sequence: TGTGCCAGCAGCTCGTACTTGGACAGGGCCCGTGGAAACACCATATATTTT.

A note on this clone: Other DNA sequences from this sample encode an identical CDR3 as well. The CDR3 sequence is CASSLAGGYEQYF. The DNA of the CDR3 is TGTGCCAGCAGCTTAGCAGGGGGATACGAGCAGTACTTC. The chain carries TRBV7-2 and TRBJ2-7, with D tentatively TRBD1 (6 bases). Germline assignment: CDR1 SGHTA and CDR2 FQGNSA. The V gene lost 0 bases and the J gene lost 4 bases, with 7 bases spanning the gap. The CDR3 sequence is 13 residues long.